The sequence of this TCR beta chain was determined in a study of blood T cell repertoires in COVID-19. At the level of the study: COVID-19 samples collected from the United States, Italy and Spain covered acute and convalescent phases. From T cells, B-cell-depleted T cells, or PBMCs came the material, which was cDNA or gDNA.

This CDR3 is 16 amino acids long. Germline loops: CDR1 SGHNT, CDR2 YYREEE (reference sequence). V lost 0 bases, J lost 2 bases, and 13 bases lay in between. Authors' methods: Reference gene primer amplification in the assay estimated nucleated cell counts. Using immunoSEQ multiplex PCR, the repertoire was profiled, and TCRdb retains in-frame clones only, with some absent. V and J calls plus clone size are reproduced from that table; the DNA served to infer D and trimming. Of about 340,000 clones in the sample, around four fifths were seen once. This rearrangement joins TRBV5-4 to TRBJ2-3, with TRBD2 as a possible D gene (5 bases). This receptor was identified in a young man with active or convalescent COVID-19. Sequencing was carried out using peripheral blood. CDR3 DNA: TGTGCCAGCAGCTTGGGTCCCGAGCGGCTCACAGATACGCAGTATTTT. This translates into CASSLGPERLTDTQYF.